Below are 30 T cell receptor beta chains sequenced from a single sample in a study of beta chain features in type 1 diabetes. The entirety of the isolated RNA underwent reverse transcription, so expressed TCRB transcripts were sequenced. Sequencing was performed with immunoSEQ multiplex PCR; in TCRdb, only in-frame clones are kept and a portion is missing. This repertoire shows about 470,000 clones, around 28% found once; its top ten account for roughly 0.06%. Sequencing was done on a sample of naive CD4+ T cells from blood. These receptors were obtained from a man aged 18 to 35 in good health.

This rearrangement joins TRBV25-1 to TRBJ2-5; 8 bases map to TRBD1. Germline V CDR1 and CDR2: MGHDK, SYGVNS. V trimming: 6 bases; J trimming: 5 bases; junction bases outside the gene matches: 5. The CDR3 is made up of 13 amino acids. In DNA, the CDR3 is TGTGCCAGCAGCCAGGGGGCAGGGGAGACCCAGTACTTC. Its translation is CASSQGAGETQYF.

This clone was detected only a few times. The rearrangement joins TRBV5-1 to TRBJ2-3; D gene uncertain. In germline, CDR1 is SGHRS, CDR2 YFSETQ. The CDR3 spans 14 residues. V lost 3 bases, J lost 1 base, and 9 bases lay in between. The CDR3 DNA follows: TGCGCCAGCAGCTCCCGATTAGGCACAGATACGCAGTATTTT. As protein: CASSSRLGTDTQYF.

This clone turned up a few times. V gene TRBV4-2 combines with J gene TRBJ2-1; no firm D call. From germline, CDR1 is LGHNA and CDR2 YNFKEQ. V was pared by 0 bases and J by 5 bases, with 8 bases between. The CDR3 covers 14 residues. The CDR3 protein is CASSQDQVNNEQFF. The CDR3 bases are TGTGCCAGCAGCCAAGATCAGGTTAACAATGAGCAGTTCTTC.

The V call is TRBV4-1, the J call TRBJ2-7, with TRBD1 matching over 9 bases. Germline V gene lookup returns CDR1 MGHRA and CDR2 YSYEKL. Trimming cost V 0 bases and J 3 bases; bases outside gene matches: 9. The CDR3 sequence is 17 residues long. CDR3 DNA: TGCGCCAGCAGCCAAGAGGGAGGACAGGGGACCCTCTACGAGCAGTACTTC. Translating gives CASSQEGGQGTLYEQYF.

This clone occurred a few times. This chain links TRBV5-1 with TRBJ2-7; 7 bases are shared with TRBD2. This CDR3 is 14 amino acids long. Per germline, CDR1 SGHRS and CDR2 YFSETQ. With 6 bases clipped from V and 2 bases from J, the junction kept 8 bases outside the gene matches. CDR3 coding DNA: TGCGCCAGCACAGGTCTCGCGGGAGCCTACGAGCAGTACTTC. This translates into CASTGLAGAYEQYF.

J is TRBJ2-1 and V is TRBV15; TRBD1 aligns across 7 bases. V lost 3 bases, J lost 6 bases, and 5 bases stayed unmatched. The CDR3 is 14 residues long. Germline lookup yields CDR1 LNHNV and CDR2 YYDKDF (reference sequence). The CDR3 bases are TGTGCCACCAGCAGGAGACAGGGTGTCAATGAGCAGTTCTTC. Its translation is CATSRRQGVNEQFF.

The rearrangement joins TRBV4-1 to TRBJ2-1, with D tentatively TRBD1 or TRBD2 (5 bases each). Trimming pared 4 bases from V and 7 bases from J, leaving 26 bases between. Germline V lookup: CDR1 MGHRA, CDR2 YSYEKL. The CDR3 covers 18 residues. CDR3 nucleotide sequence: TGCGCCAGCAGCCCCTCACCAATTCAGACTGGGGACGGGAATGAGCAGTTCTTC. This sequence encodes CASSPSPIQTGDGNEQFF.

The chain recombines TRBV7-4 with TRBJ2-3; TRBD1 aligns across 9 bases. The trim removed 9 bases at V and 2 bases at J, leaving 12 bases unmatched. This CDR3 has 16 residues. Germline V CDR1 and CDR2: SGHVT, SQSDAQ. CDR3 coding DNA: TGTGCCAGTGAGGGGGTTTGGGACAGGGCCACAGATACGCAGTATTTT. Translation gives CASEGVWDRATDTQYF.

This chain joins TRBV5-1 and TRBJ2-1; TRBD2 is a possible D gene (5 bases). This CDR3 contains 14 residues. Germline V lookup: CDR1 SGHRS, CDR2 YFSETQ. Between the trimmed V and J ends, which lost 6 bases and 8 bases, there was a span of 18 bases. CDR3 loop: CASTPTRASYEQFF. Here the CDR3 DNA reads TGCGCCAGCACGCCGACGAGGGCTTCGTATGAGCAGTTCTTC.

The gene calls are TRBV9 and TRBJ2-5; no clear D gene. CDR1 and CDR2 from the germline V gene are SGDLS and YYNGEE. This CDR3 is built from 15 residues. Trimming pared 1 base from V and 0 bases from J, leaving 10 bases between. The CDR3 sequence: CASSVSTGYQETQYF. CDR3 DNA sequence: TGTGCCAGCAGCGTATCGACCGGGTACCAAGAGACCCAGTACTTC.

V and J are TRBV9 and TRBJ2-3; D ambiguous. Per germline, CDR1 SGDLS and CDR2 YYNGEE. The CDR3 loop spans 14 amino acids. The V and J ends lost 1 base and 4 bases respectively, with 10 bases between them. In DNA, the CDR3 is TGTGCCAGCAGCGTAACACGTGAGGCAGATACGCAGTATTTT. Translated, it gives CASSVTREADTQYF.

There are a few counts of this clone. The gene calls are TRBV9 and TRBJ2-1; 10 bases align to TRBD2. The CDR3 sequence is 17 residues long. CDR1 is SGDLS, CDR2 YYNGEE, per germline. V dropped 3 bases and J dropped 2; count of bases not matched to a gene: 8. The CDR3 DNA reads TGTGCCAGCAGCGCCCGGAGCGGGAGGGCCGCCTACAATGAGCAGTTCTTC. Protein product: CASSARSGRAAYNEQFF.

The chain has TRBV19 and TRBJ1-1; possible D gene TRBD1, 6 bases. CDR1 is LNHDA and CDR2 is SQIVND in the germline V gene (reference sequence). V was pared by 6 bases and J by 5 bases, with 19 bases between. The CDR3 has 15 residues. CDR3 in amino acids: CASSLAGRGYTEAFF. The CDR3, as DNA: TGTGCCAGTAGCCTGGCTGGCAGGGGATATACTGAAGCTTTCTTT.

This clone was observed a few times. The CDR3 here is CATANSREGYNEQFF. The CDR3, as DNA: TGTGCCACCGCGAATTCTAGGGAAGGCTACAATGAGCAGTTCTTC. V gene TRBV7-2 combines with J gene TRBJ2-1; D unresolved. The CDR3 contains 15 residues. V was pared by 10 bases and J by 3 bases, with 19 bases between. Per germline, CDR1 SGHTA and CDR2 FQGNSA.

The chain uses TRBV5-1 and TRBJ2-1; D is ambiguous. Per germline, CDR1 SGHRS and CDR2 YFSETQ. This CDR3 has 15 amino acids. V lost 0 bases and J lost 4, with 11 bases in between. The CDR3 loop reads CASSLDGLGYNEQFF. The CDR3, as DNA: TGCGCCAGCAGCTTGGATGGGCTGGGGTACAATGAGCAGTTCTTC.

The chain couples TRBV6-6 to TRBJ2-1; D gene uncertain. The V end was cut by 6 bases, the J end by 2 bases, with 5 bases between. The germline CDR1 and CDR2 sequences are MNHNY and SVGAGI (reference sequence). The CDR3 totals 12 residues. CDR3 region: CASSSPYNEQFF. In nucleotides, the CDR3 is TGTGCCAGCAGCTCTCCCTACAATGAGCAGTTCTTC.

The V call is TRBV19, the J call TRBJ1-5; D unclear. The CDR3 totals 12 residues. The V end was cut by 3 bases, the J end by 8 bases, with 8 bases between. Germline V lookup: CDR1 LNHDA, CDR2 SQIVND (reference sequence). The CDR3 DNA reads TGTGCCAGTAGTATGAGTAGGGAGCCCCAGCATTTT. This translates into CASSMSREPQHF.

The V call is TRBV29-1, the J call TRBJ1-5, with 8 nucleotides matching TRBD1. Germline V gene lookup returns CDR1 SQVTM and CDR2 ANQGSEA. Losses at the gene ends were 5 bases for V and 1 base for J; bases not matched to a gene: 4. The CDR3 extends over 14 amino acids. The CDR3 region has the DNA TGCAGCGTTTTGACAGGGGTCAGCAATCAGCCCCAGCATTTT. Amino acids: CSVLTGVSNQPQHF. The variable domain in full, with the rest retrieved from reference TRBV29-1 and TRBJ1-5, is SAVISQKPSRDICQRGTSLTIQCQVDSQVTMMFWYRQQPGQSLTLIATANQGSEATYESGFVIDKFPISRPNLTFSTLTVSNMSPEDSSIYLCSVLTGVSNQPQHFGDGTRLSIL.

CDR3 sequence: CSVLRGTYGYTF. CDR3 sequence (DNA): TGCAGCGTTCTTAGGGGGACCTATGGCTACACCTTC. The chain is built from TRBV29-1 and TRBJ1-2, with D possibly TRBD1 on 6 matching bases. The V gene lost 5 bases and the J gene lost 4 bases, with 11 bases spanning the gap. Germline-derived CDR1 and CDR2 are SQVTM and ANQGSEA. The CDR3 spans 12 residues.

V usage is TRBV28 and J usage is TRBJ2-2; D unresolved. This CDR3 contains 12 residues. Between the trimmed V and J ends, which lost 6 bases and 4 bases, there was a span of 6 bases. Germline V gene sequence: CDR1 MDHEN, CDR2 SYDVKM. In DNA form, the CDR3 reads TGTGCCAGCAGGGTGTTCACCGGGGAGCTGTTTTTT. Its translation is CASRVFTGELFF.

In this sample, this clone turned up a few times. V and J are TRBV15 and TRBJ1-4; 9 nucleotides align to TRBD1. Germline V gives CDR1 LNHNV, CDR2 YYDKDF (reference sequence). Trimming removed 1 base from V and 5 bases from J; junction bases left unmatched: 11. The CDR3 sequence is 18 residues long. CDR3: CATSRVPGTGPRNEKLFF. The CDR3, as DNA: TGTGCCACCAGCAGAGTGCCGGGGACAGGGCCTAGAAATGAAAAACTGTTTTTT.

The chain has TRBV7-9 and TRBJ2-1, with unresolved D. This CDR3 comprises 13 residues. Germline assignment: CDR1 SEHNR and CDR2 FQNEAQ (reference sequence). V was trimmed by 2 bases and J by 9 bases, leaving 11 bases between them. CDR3 amino acids: CASSLNIGTEQFF. The CDR3 DNA is TGTGCCAGCAGCTTAAATATAGGAACTGAGCAGTTCTTC.

This clone showed up just a few times. The V call is TRBV28, the J call TRBJ2-3; 12 positions agree with TRBD2. The germline gives CDR1 MDHEN, CDR2 SYDVKM. This CDR3 is built from 15 residues. V gave up 5 bases and J gave up 4 bases; unmatched junction bases: 4. This CDR3 reads CASSTSGRLPDTQYF. CDR3 DNA: TGTGCCAGCAGTACTAGCGGGAGGCTCCCAGATACGCAGTATTTT.

The chain recombines TRBV7-8 with TRBJ2-1, with D uncertain. Germline V lookup: CDR1 SGHVS, CDR2 FQNEAQ. Trimming shortened V by 4 bases and J by 2 bases, and 9 bases separated the two germline ends. This CDR3 region has 14 residues. DNA for the CDR3: TGTGCCAGCAGCTCGACGCCTACCTACAATGAGCAGTTCTTC. Its translation: CASSSTPTYNEQFF.

This clone was detected a few times. This same CDR3 is encoded by further DNA sequences in the sample. The chain employs TRBV20-1 and TRBJ2-1; D is uncertain. Germline lookup yields CDR1 DFQATT and CDR2 SNEGSKA (reference sequence). V lost 6 bases, J lost 8 bases, and 11 bases lay in between. This CDR3 is built from 11 residues. This chain's CDR3 is CSASRGDEQFF. In DNA, the CDR3 is TGCAGTGCCTCCCGAGGCGATGAGCAGTTCTTC.

V and J are TRBV30 and TRBJ1-1, with TRBD1 matching 7 bases. With V trimmed by 6 bases and J by 4 bases, 8 bases remained unmatched. The germline V gene has CDR1 GTSNPN and CDR2 SVGIG (reference sequence). The CDR3 is 13 residues long. CDR3 sequence reads: CACRQGESTEAFF. CDR3 bases: TGTGCCTGTCGGCAGGGGGAGAGCACTGAAGCTTTCTTT.

This chain links TRBV12-5 with TRBJ2-3; 8 nucleotides match TRBD2. V shed 6 bases and J 0 bases; nucleotides not matched to a gene: 8. The germline CDR1 and CDR2 sequences are LGHNT and FRNRAP. There are 16 residues in the CDR3. The CDR3 DNA reads TGTGCTAGTGGCGCCGGGAGGGGGACTAGCACAGATACGCAGTATTTT. Amino acids: CASGAGRGTSTDTQYF.

The chain uses TRBV9 and TRBJ2-2; the match to TRBD1 covers 11 bases. The CDR3 is made up of 16 amino acids. Germline V gene data show CDR1 as SGDLS and CDR2 as YYNGEE. With V trimmed by 0 bases and J by 5 bases, 3 bases remained unmatched. CDR3 protein: CASSVGTGGETGELFF. CDR3 nucleotide sequence: TGTGCCAGCAGCGTAGGGACAGGGGGCGAAACCGGGGAGCTGTTTTTT.

This clone came up a few times. J is TRBJ2-5 and V is TRBV10-3; TRBD2 matches at 8 bases. CDR3 size: 12 residues. Germline trimming cut 11 bases from V and 5 bases from J; bases unmatched to any gene: 7. Germline CDR1 ENHRY, CDR2 SYGVKD. Written as DNA, the CDR3 is TGTGCCGCCAGCGGGAGCGGGGAGACCCAGTACTTC. Translated: CAASGSGETQYF.

The chain links TRBV30 to TRBJ2-7; D tentatively fits TRBD1 or TRBD2 (5 bases each). From germline, CDR1 is GTSNPN and CDR2 SVGIG (reference sequence). V was trimmed by 4 bases and J by 6 bases, leaving 16 bases between them. CDR3 length: 13 residues. Here the CDR3 reads CAWIRDPVGEQYF. The CDR3 DNA follows: TGTGCCTGGATTCGGGACCCCGTCGGCGAGCAGTACTTC.